The present T cell receptor (beta chain) was sequenced within a study of graft-versus-host responses after intestinal transplantation. Comment on this clone: Antigen: not known.

Germline V lookup: CDR1 MNHNS, CDR2 SASEGT. Trimming left V 0 bases short and J 8 bases short, with 10 bases between. This CDR3 is built from 13 residues. Notes on the study in general: Among recipient marrow samples, GvH clones were found; some appeared first in ileum or blood.

The method was immunoSEQ multiplex PCR; TCRdb's version includes in-frame clones alone and lacks a portion of them. The sample holds about 89,000 clones, roughly 92% seen once. The TCR was taken from a human donor who received an intestinal transplant. This chain connects TRBV6-1 to TRBJ1-1, with no clear D. Specimen: unstimulated CD4+ T cells sorted from spleen or lymph node cells, collected before intestinal transplant. The CDR3 loop reads CASSEAVGREAFF. CDR3 DNA sequence: TGTGCCAGCAGTGAAGCGGTGGGTCGAGAAGCTTTCTTT.